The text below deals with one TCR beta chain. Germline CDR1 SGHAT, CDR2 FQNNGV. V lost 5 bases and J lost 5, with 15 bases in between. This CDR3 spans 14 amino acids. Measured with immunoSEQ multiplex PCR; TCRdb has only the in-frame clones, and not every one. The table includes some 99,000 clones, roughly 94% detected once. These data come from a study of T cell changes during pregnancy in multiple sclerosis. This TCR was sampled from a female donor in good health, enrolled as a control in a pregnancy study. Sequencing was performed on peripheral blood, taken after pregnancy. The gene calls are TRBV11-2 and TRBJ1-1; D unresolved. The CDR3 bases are TGTGCCAGCAGCCTAAACCCTATCGGGACTGAAGCTTTCTTT. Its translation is CASSLNPIGTEAFF.